Listed below are T cell receptor beta chains from one sample, sequenced in a study of early stage breast cancer tumors. The assay was immunoSEQ multiplex PCR, and TCRdb's table has in-frame clones only and misses some. The repertoire holds about 31,000 clones, with 70% to 75% as singletons. Sequenced: blood. Receptors were obtained from a person aged 35-55 years with breast cancer. CDR3s include the opening cysteine and the closing phenylalanine or tryptophan. A D gene is named only where the DNA matches it firmly. For some rows the clone size is stated as once, few or many, or as a class when expanded; others skip it.

d_call,v_call,j_call,clone_size,cdr3_nt,cdr3_aa
-,TRBV19,TRBJ2-6,-,TGTGCCAGTAACGCAGGGGTTGTCTCTGGGGCCAACGTCCTGACTTTC,CASNAGVVSGANVLTF
TRBD1,TRBV19,TRBJ2-1,few,TGTGCCAGTAGTATAGGGACAGGGGACCACAATGAGCAGTTCTTC,CASSIGTGDHNEQFF
-,TRBV15,TRBJ2-7,-,TGTGCCACCAGCACCCGACTAAATTACGAGCAGTACTTC,CATSTRLNYEQYF
-,TRBV19,TRBJ1-2,-,TGTGCCAGTAGTATGGGTGGCGCAGGTGGTGGCTACACCTTC,CASSMGGAGGGYTF
-,TRBV7-8,TRBJ2-7,few,TGTGCCAGCAGCTCCCGTCGGGAACGCGAGCAGTACTTC,CASSSRREREQYF
-,TRBV5-4,TRBJ2-7,few,TGTGCCAGCAGCTTCCCGAACTCCTACGAGCAGTACTTC,CASSFPNSYEQYF
-,TRBV2,TRBJ2-7,-,TGTGCCAGCAGTGTGGAGGCAGGGGCCAGCGAGCAGTACTTC,CASSVEAGASEQYF
-,TRBV29-1,TRBJ2-7,-,TGCAGCGTAGGGAAAGGGAGAAACGAGCAGTACTTC,CSVGKGRNEQYF
TRBD2,TRBV16,TRBJ2-5,once,TGTGCCAGCAGCCAAGGCGGACTAGCGAGAAAAGAGACCCAGTACTTC,CASSQGGLARKETQYF
-,TRBV5-6,TRBJ2-5,-,TGTGCCAGCAGCTTGCATCTTGGGGGCCAGTACTTC,CASSLHLGGQYF
-,TRBV5-6,TRBJ2-3,-,TGTGCCAGCAGAAGGGATTTGACAGATACGCAGTATTTT,CASRRDLTDTQYF
-,TRBV5-1,TRBJ2-7,-,TGCGCCAGCAGCCCAGACAGGTACGAGCAGTACTTC,CASSPDRYEQYF
-,TRBV15,TRBJ1-2,-,TGTGCCACCAGCAGAGACTTAACAGAGTATTACTATGGCTACACCTTC,CATSRDLTEYYYGYTF